A single sample gave rise to the 29 T cell receptor beta chains below, sequenced in a study of T cell responses to AZD1222 COVID-19 vaccine. Generated by immunoSEQ multiplex PCR, the TCRdb table keeps only in-frame clones and is missing some. The sample has about 75,000 clones, roughly 88% seen once. The sample was peripheral blood, taken 28 days after the second dose of the MenACWY control vaccine. The receptors were gathered from an adult who received the MenACWY meningococcal vaccine as a control.

The genes are TRBV6-5 and TRBJ2-3, with D unclear. Trimming left V 6 bases short and J 3 bases short, with 16 bases between. Germline-derived CDR1 and CDR2 are MNHEY and SVGAGI. The CDR3 runs 15 residues. In DNA, the CDR3 is TGTGCCAGCAGGGCCGCACGAAGGGATACAGATACGCAGTATTTT. As protein: CASRAARRDTDTQYF.

This chain joins TRBV7-6 and TRBJ1-5; D not resolved. V shed 1 base and J shed 3 bases, with 7 bases lying between them. Per germline, CDR1 SGHVS and CDR2 FNYEAQ. There are 14 residues in the CDR3. CDR3 loop: CASSLEVSNQPQHF. For the CDR3, the DNA is TGTGCCAGCAGCTTAGAAGTGTCCAATCAGCCCCAGCATTTT.

This clone appeared a single time. The rearrangement joins TRBV2 to TRBJ1-6, with D possibly matching TRBD1 (6 bases). CDR3 length equals 17 residues. V shed 2 bases and J shed 7 bases, with 18 bases lying between them. Germline CDR1 and CDR2: SNHLY and FYNNEI. CDR3: CASSEPPGGLINSPLHF. The CDR3 DNA sequence: TGTGCCAGCAGTGAACCCCCCGGGGGCCTGATCAATTCACCCCTCCACTTT.

The chain recombines TRBV4-1 with TRBJ2-7; 12 bases line up with TRBD1. The germline CDR1 and CDR2 sequences are MGHRA and YSYEKL. The CDR3 is 17 residues long. V trimming: 4 bases; J trimming: 1 base; junction bases outside the gene matches: 8. The CDR3 region has the DNA TGCGCCAGCAGCCGGGGACAGGGGGCTGGTGGTTCCTACGAGCAGTACTTC. This sequence encodes CASSRGQGAGGSYEQYF.

V and J are TRBV27 and TRBJ2-1; 9 bases fit TRBD2. The germline CDR1 and CDR2 sequences are MNHEY and SMNVEV (reference sequence). The CDR3 has 15 residues. Unmatched junction bases numbered 10, after V lost 8 bases and J lost 5 bases. DNA of the CDR3: TGTGCCAGCTTGAGCCCGACTAGCGGACACAATGAGCAGTTCTTC. This sequence encodes CASLSPTSGHNEQFF.

The chain combines TRBV28 with TRBJ1-2; the D is unclear. Trimming removed 6 bases at V and 1 base at J, with 9 bases between. The CDR3 covers 13 residues. Germline CDR1 reads MDHEN; CDR2 reads SYDVKM. The CDR3 coding sequence is TGTGCCAGCAGGGGCGGGTATAACTATGGCTACACCTTC. This encodes CASRGGYNYGYTF.

This clone qualifies as large. V usage is TRBV7-9 and J usage is TRBJ2-2; TRBD2 is a possible D gene (7 bases). This CDR3 is built from 18 residues. CDR1 and CDR2 (germline): SEHNR, FQNEAQ (reference sequence). V was clipped by 5 bases and J by 0 bases, with 19 bases between them. The CDR3 is CASSGDRRGGTNTGELFF. The CDR3 DNA reads as TGTGCCAGCAGCGGAGACCGTCGCGGGGGCACGAACACCGGGGAGCTGTTTTTT.

The chain couples TRBV5-6 to TRBJ1-4; unclear D gene. V lost 4 bases to trimming and J lost 0 bases, with 10 bases between them. The CDR3 runs 15 residues. Germline CDR1 SGHDT, CDR2 YYEEEE. The DNA for the CDR3 is TGTGCCAGCAGCCTCACAGATGCAACTAATGAAAAACTGTTTTTT. Protein sequence: CASSLTDATNEKLFF.

The sample holds one count of this clone. V is TRBV12-3 or TRBV12-4 and J is TRBJ1-6; a possible D gene is TRBD1 (5 bases). This CDR3 region has 12 residues. The V end was cut by 5 bases, the J end by 6 bases, with 5 bases between. The CDR3 DNA follows: TGTGCCAGCAGTGGGGGTAATTCACCCCTCCACTTT. This codes for CASSGGNSPLHF.

This clone was counted once. The chain is built from TRBV5-1 and TRBJ2-5, with 10 positions matching TRBD2. Germline V gene lookup returns CDR1 SGHRS and CDR2 YFSETQ. Trimming took 1 base from V and 4 from J; bases not matched to a gene: 7. This CDR3 contains 16 residues. The CDR3 region has the DNA TGCGCCAGCAGCTTGTCCAGCGGGGGGGCCGTAGAGACCCAGTACTTC. It codes for CASSLSSGGAVETQYF.

The V call is TRBV5-5, the J call TRBJ2-2; 7 nucleotides match TRBD2. V gave up 0 bases and J gave up 4 bases; unmatched junction bases: 12. Germline CDR1 SGHKS, CDR2 YYEKEE (reference sequence). This CDR3 spans 18 amino acids. This CDR3 reads CASSLGGDYSTRTGELFF. CDR3 nucleotide sequence: TGTGCCAGCAGCTTGGGTGGGGACTATAGTACTCGCACCGGGGAGCTGTTTTTT.

As regards this clone: A far more abundant clone sits one base away, making this likely a read error. This chain links TRBV5-1 with TRBJ2-2, with D uncertain. V shed 0 bases and J shed 0 bases, with 6 bases lying between them. Germline CDR1 SGHRS, CDR2 YFSETQ. The CDR3 runs 15 residues. CDR3 protein: CASSLDSANTGELFF. CDR3 bases: TGCGCCAGCAGCTTGGACAGCGCGAACACCGGGGAGCTGTTTTTT.

CDR3 amino acids: CASTRGQETQYF. CDR3 nucleotide sequence: TGTGCCAGCACCAGAGGACAAGAGACCCAGTACTTC. V and J are TRBV28 and TRBJ2-5; D not certain. CDR1 MDHEN and CDR2 SYDVKM come from the germline V gene. Between the trimmed V and J ends, which lost 7 bases and 2 bases, there was a span of 8 bases. This CDR3 region has 12 residues.

The chain has TRBV7-6 and TRBJ2-3; 7 bases match TRBD1. Unmatched junction bases numbered 10, after V lost 6 bases and J lost 1 base. Germline assignment: CDR1 SGHVS and CDR2 FNYEAQ. The CDR3 spans 16 residues. Here the CDR3 reads CASRVGTELRTDTQYF. The CDR3 DNA sequence: TGTGCCAGCAGGGTAGGGACAGAACTACGCACAGATACGCAGTATTTT. Combining the CDR3 with reference TRBV7-6 and TRBJ2-3 gives the whole variable domain GAGVSQSPRYKVTKRGQDVALRCDPISGHVSLYWYRQALGQGPEFLTYFNYEAQQDKSGLPNDRFSAERPEGSISTLTIQRTEQRDSAMYRCASRVGTELRTDTQYFGPGTRLTVL.

This clone was found once. The chain links TRBV4-2 to TRBJ1-2; D call uncertain. The V gene lost 3 bases and the J gene lost 8 bases, with 19 bases spanning the gap. Germline V CDR1 and CDR2: LGHNA, YNFKEQ. This CDR3 comprises 15 residues. CDR3 residues: CASSQDAFPREGYTF. The CDR3 DNA follows: TGTGCCAGCAGCCAGGATGCCTTCCCCCGGGAGGGCTACACCTTC.

The rearrangement uses TRBV7-2 and TRBJ1-1; maybe TRBD1 (5 bases). The CDR3 totals 14 residues. The ends were cut back, 1 base at V and 1 base at J, with 7 bases in the middle. The germline gives CDR1 SGHTA, CDR2 FQGNSA. Here the CDR3 reads CASSLGGTNTEAFF. The CDR3 DNA reads as TGTGCCAGCAGCTTAGGCGGGACGAACACTGAAGCTTTCTTT.

The V gene is TRBV11-3, the J gene TRBJ2-1; no firm D call. This CDR3 contains 14 residues. Germline loops: CDR1 SGHNT, CDR2 YENEEA. V lost 4 bases and J lost 6, with 13 bases in between. The CDR3: CASSSRQKGNEQFF. DNA for the CDR3: TGTGCCAGCAGCTCTCGGCAAAAGGGCAATGAGCAGTTCTTC.

J is TRBJ1-1 and V is TRBV5-1; 7 nucleotides match TRBD1. The germline gives CDR1 SGHRS, CDR2 YFSETQ. V lost 1 base and J lost 3; bases outside the gene matches: 6. There are 15 residues in the CDR3. DNA of the CDR3: TGCGCCAGCAGCTTGCAGCCAGGGGGAGACACTGAAGCTTTCTTT. Amino acids: CASSLQPGGDTEAFF.

This rearrangement joins TRBV10-2 to TRBJ2-1; D might be TRBD2 (5 bases). Per the germline V gene, CDR1 is WSHSY and CDR2 is SAAADI. This CDR3 is built from 16 residues. The V gene lost 4 bases and the J gene lost 0 bases, with 13 bases spanning the gap. The CDR3: CASSVVGVSSYNEQFF. Written as DNA, the CDR3 is TGCGCCAGCAGTGTTGTCGGGGTGAGCTCCTACAATGAGCAGTTCTTC.

The chain joins TRBV5-6 to TRBJ2-4; D is uncertain. This CDR3 comprises 15 residues. The germline gives CDR1 SGHDT, CDR2 YYEEEE. V lost 3 bases and J lost 5, with 15 bases in between. In DNA form, the CDR3 reads TGTGCCAGCAGCTCTACGACAAGGTCCCAAAACATTCAGTACTTC. Translated, it gives CASSSTTRSQNIQYF. Full variable domain (remainder filled in from reference TRBV5-6 and TRBJ2-4): DAGVTQSPTHLIKTRGQQVTLRCSPKSGHDTVSWYQQALGQGPQFIFQYYEEEERQRGNFPDRFSGHQFPNYSSELNVNALLLGDSALYLCASSSTTRSQNIQYFGAGTRLSVL.

V is TRBV9 and J is TRBJ2-2; TRBD2 matches 8 bases. V shed 4 bases and J 1 base; nucleotides not matched to a gene: 6. Germline V lookup: CDR1 SGDLS, CDR2 YYNGEE. The CDR3 loop spans 16 amino acids. The CDR3 bases are TGTGCCAGCAGCCCCGCGGGGGGAGGGAACACCGGGGAGCTGTTTTTT. It translates to CASSPAGGGNTGELFF.

The chain joins TRBV30 to TRBJ2-3, with a weak D call TRBD2 (5 bases). V was pared by 4 bases and J by 10 bases, with 12 bases between. The CDR3 is 11 residues long. Germline CDR1 GTSNPN, CDR2 SVGIG (reference sequence). DNA for the CDR3: TGTGCCTGGACCATTGGGAGCTCGCAGTATTTT. This translates into CAWTIGSSQYF. Full variable domain (outside the CDR3, taken from reference TRBV30 and TRBJ2-3): SQTIHQWPATLVQPVGSPLSLECTVEGTSNPNLYWYRQAAGRGLQLLFYSVGIGQISSEVPQNLSASRPQDRQFILSSKKLLLSDSGFYLCAWTIGSSQYFGPGTRLTVL.

V is TRBV7-9 and J is TRBJ2-5, with D perhaps TRBD2 (5 bases). CDR1 and CDR2 from the germline V gene are SEHNR and FQNEAQ (reference sequence). The length of the CDR3 is 13 residues. V lost 4 bases and J lost 5, with 11 bases in between. The CDR3 DNA sequence: TGTGCCAGCAGCTCCAGAGGGCCTGAGACCCAGTACTTC. Translated, it gives CASSSRGPETQYF.

The rearrangement links TRBV19 to TRBJ2-1, with D possibly TRBD2 on 5 matching bases. The CDR3 is 12 residues long. Trimming cost V 0 bases and J 9 bases, with 6 bases left between them. The V gene's germline CDR1 is LNHDA and CDR2 SQIVND (reference sequence). The CDR3 protein is CASSIDRGEQFF. CDR3 in DNA: TGTGCCAGTAGTATAGATCGGGGTGAGCAGTTCTTC.

CDR3 sequence (DNA): TGTGCCAGCAGACGAGACCTAGCGGGTGGGGAATACGAGCAGTACTTC. Amino acid sequence: CASRRDLAGGEYEQYF. The J gene is TRBJ2-7, the V gene TRBV5-4; 8 nucleotides line up with TRBD2. Germline V lookup: CDR1 SGHNT, CDR2 YYREEE (reference sequence). V was pared by 5 bases and J by 4 bases, with 14 bases of the junction left unmatched. CDR3 length equals 16 residues.

The chain has TRBV5-6 and TRBJ2-1, with D maybe TRBD1 (6 bases). The CDR3 loop spans 15 amino acids. Germline CDR1 reads SGHDT; CDR2 reads YYEEEE. Trimming took off 0 bases at V and 6 bases at J, with 13 bases between the two ends. This CDR3 reads CASSLVQGDSNEQFF. The DNA of the CDR3 is TGTGCCAGCAGCTTGGTACAGGGAGATAGCAATGAGCAGTTCTTC.

This clone was seen more than once but under ten times. The chain joins TRBV2 to TRBJ1-2, with 12 positions matching TRBD1. After removal of 7 bases from V and 14 bases from J, the junction contained 14 bases not matched to a gene. CDR1 and CDR2 (germline): SNHLY, FYNNEI. The CDR3 length is 14 residues. CDR3 loop: CASNSRDRGHLLTF. The CDR3 DNA reads as TGTGCCAGCAATTCCCGGGACAGGGGGCATTTGTTAACCTTC.

This clone was detected only once. The CDR3 loop is CASSQDQGYGYTF. The CDR3 coding sequence is TGCGCCAGCAGCCAAGATCAAGGGTATGGCTACACCTTC. The chain carries TRBV4-1 and TRBJ1-2, with D hard to call. Germline V gene data show CDR1 as MGHRA and CDR2 as YSYEKL. The length of the CDR3 is 13 residues. Trimming stripped 0 bases from V and 5 bases from J, with 7 bases between.

This chain connects TRBV18 to TRBJ1-1; 7 bases agree with TRBD1. Germline CDR1 is KGHSH and CDR2 is LQKENI. The CDR3 length is 16 residues. The V and J ends lost 5 bases and 1 base, in that order; junction bases with no gene match: 10. The DNA for the CDR3 is TGTGCCAGCTCAGCACGAGGGACAGAAACGAACACTGAAGCTTTCTTT. Amino acids: CASSARGTETNTEAFF.